The rows below give T cell receptor beta chains drawn from one sample of a study of control samples from healthy donors and cancer patients. The protocol was immunoSEQ multiplex PCR, while the TCRdb copy is restricted to in-frame clones and leaves out a portion. The profile shows some 150,000 clones, under 95% of them singletons. Sequences were obtained from blood. Receptor source: a man aged 18 to 30 in good health. The CDR3 runs from the conserved cysteine through the conserved F or W. The D gene is left open where the match is weak. The size field is filled for only some rows; it gives once, few, many or a size class.

13	-	-	TRBV29-1	TRBJ2-1	CSVEDSAGHEQFF	TGCAGCGTTGAAGATAGTGCAGGACATGAGCAGTTCTTC
14	-	once	TRBV10-3	TRBJ1-5	CAISESVGPQPQHF	TGTGCCATCAGTGAGTCCGTGGGTCCCCAGCCCCAGCATTTT
14	-	-	TRBV7-9	TRBJ1-4	CASSLPGEGEKLFF	TGTGCCAGCAGCTTACCAGGGGAAGGTGAAAAACTGTTTTTT
14	TRBD2	-	TRBV11-2	TRBJ2-3	CASSLRGGQDTQYF	TGTGCCAGCAGCCTGCGGGGGGGCCAAGATACGCAGTATTTT
13	-	-	TRBV19	TRBJ2-1	CASSTPSRNEQFF	TGTGCCAGTAGCACCCCTAGCCGGAATGAGCAGTTCTTC
15	TRBD2	few	TRBV6-2/TRBV6-3	TRBJ2-5	CASSKLAGGRETQYF	TGTGCCAGCAGTAAACTAGCGGGGGGCCGGGAGACCCAGTACTTC
13	-	-	TRBV6-5	TRBJ1-5	CAGGEHSNQPQHF	TGTGCCGGCGGGGAACACAGCAATCAGCCCCAGCATTTT
12	-	-	TRBV6-2/TRBV6-3	TRBJ1-2	CASSSPVAGYTF	TGTGCCAGCAGTTCCCCGGTGGCGGGCTACACCTTC
15	-	-	TRBV6-5	TRBJ1-2	CATIVMVTGYYGYTF	TGTGCCACCATCGTTATGGTAACGGGGTACTATGGCTACACCTTC
13	-	-	TRBV19	TRBJ2-7	CASSSTATYEQYF	TGTGCCAGTAGTTCGACAGCTACCTACGAGCAGTACTTC
12	-	-	TRBV7-9	TRBJ2-7	CASSLTGYEQYF	TGTGCCAGCAGCTTGACAGGATACGAGCAGTACTTC
13	-	-	TRBV5-4	TRBJ2-1	CASSLDQNNEQFF	TGTGCCAGCAGCTTGGACCAAAACAATGAGCAGTTCTTC
16	-	-	TRBV4-1	TRBJ1-3	CASSQGGQGSGNTIYF	TGCGCCAGCAGCCAAGGGGGTCAGGGCTCTGGAAACACCATATATTTT
13	TRBD1	-	TRBV29-1	TRBJ2-5	CSVGGTAQETQYF	TGCAGCGTTGGTGGGACAGCCCAAGAGACCCAGTACTTC
15	-	once	TRBV7-2	TRBJ1-3	CASSLRGIAGNTIYF	TGTGCCAGCAGCTTAAGGGGGATAGCTGGAAACACCATATATTTT
15	TRBD1	-	TRBV2	TRBJ1-1	CASKDRTGMNTEAFF	TGTGCCAGCAAAGACCGGACAGGGATGAACACTGAAGCTTTCTTT
15	TRBD1	-	TRBV2	TRBJ1-2	CASSDGTGRLRPVTF	TGTGCCAGCAGTGACGGGACAGGGAGGTTACGGCCGGTAACCTTC
15	TRBD1	-	TRBV11-2	TRBJ2-7	CASSPSGTASEEQYF	TGTGCCAGCAGCCCATCGGGGACAGCCTCGGAAGAGCAGTACTTC
15	-	-	TRBV19	TRBJ1-1	CASSAVAAGRLEAFF	TGTGCCAGTAGTGCAGTTGCGGCGGGGCGCCTTGAAGCTTTCTTT
14	TRBD2	-	TRBV20-1	TRBJ2-3	CSASGGGARDTQYF	TGCAGTGCTAGTGGCGGGGGGGCCAGGGATACGCAGTATTTT
15	-	-	TRBV24-1	TRBJ1-2	CATSDPVRENYGYTF	TGTGCCACCAGTGACCCCGTCAGGGAAAACTATGGCTACACCTTC
16	TRBD2	-	TRBV4-1	TRBJ2-1	CASSLNTGLGSHEQFF	TGCGCCAGCAGCCTCAACACGGGACTAGGATCCCATGAGCAGTTCTTC
17	TRBD2	-	TRBV10-1	TRBJ2-3	CASSEYKLAGGADTQYF	TGCGCCAGCAGTGAATACAAGCTAGCGGGGGGAGCAGATACGCAGTATTTT
16	-	-	TRBV3-1/TRBV3-2	TRBJ2-1	CASSADGGPQYNEQFF	TGTGCCAGCAGCGCGGACGGGGGACCACAATACAATGAGCAGTTCTTC
11	-	-	TRBV5-1	TRBJ1-2	CASSPGYGYTF	TGCGCCAGCAGTCCAGGCTATGGCTACACCTTC
16	-	-	TRBV6-2/TRBV6-3	TRBJ2-5	CASSYSYGQSQETQYF	TGTGCCAGCAGTTACTCATACGGACAGTCCCAAGAGACCCAGTACTTC
13	-	-	TRBV19	TRBJ1-1	CASHGQMNTEAFF	TGTGCCAGTCACGGACAGATGAACACTGAAGCTTTCTTT
16	-	-	TRBV2	TRBJ1-6	CASNSGASSYNSPLHF	TGTGCCAGCAACTCAGGGGCAAGCTCCTATAATTCACCCCTCCACTTT
14	-	-	TRBV7-7	TRBJ1-2	CASSLKGGYRGYTF	TGTGCCAGCAGCTTAAAGGGCGGGTACCGTGGCTACACCTTC
17	TRBD2	-	TRBV2	TRBJ2-7	CASSAAFGAGLDYEQYF	TGTGCCAGCAGTGCCGCGTTTGGGGCAGGACTAGACTACGAGCAGTACTTC
16	-	-	TRBV3-1/TRBV3-2	TRBJ1-1	CASSREAGTWDTEAFF	TGTGCCAGCAGCCGAGAAGCCGGGACGTGGGACACTGAAGCTTTCTTT
16	TRBD1	-	TRBV30	TRBJ1-2	CAWTSPRTGGLYGYTF	TGTGCCTGGACCTCACCCAGGACAGGGGGCCTCTATGGCTACACCTTC
16	-	once	TRBV19	TRBJ1-1	CASSPRGIATNTEAFF	TGTGCCAGTAGTCCCCGAGGGATAGCGACAAACACTGAAGCTTTCTTT
14	-	-	TRBV7-3	TRBJ2-3	CASSPLGGADTQYF	TGTGCCAGCAGTCCCCTTGGGGGGGCGGATACGCAGTATTTT
14	-	-	TRBV5-1	TRBJ1-3	CASSDRSSGNTIYF	TGCGCCAGCAGTGACAGGAGCTCTGGAAACACCATATATTTT
14	-	-	TRBV24-1	TRBJ2-3	CATQSTGGTDTQYF	TGTGCCACCCAGTCTACGGGCGGAACAGATACGCAGTATTTT
14	-	-	TRBV6-6	TRBJ1-2	CASNNRVLEGGYTF	TGTGCCAGCAACAACAGGGTTTTAGAGGGGGGCTACACCTTC
15	TRBD1	once	TRBV3-1/TRBV3-2	TRBJ1-1	CASSGGQGANTEAFF	TGTGCCAGCAGCGGAGGACAGGGGGCTAACACTGAAGCTTTCTTT
15	-	-	TRBV6-6	TRBJ1-6	CASSSTTRDNSPLHF	TGTGCCAGCAGTTCAACGACCAGGGACAATTCACCCCTCCACTTT
16	-	-	TRBV5-6	TRBJ1-3	CASTTTQQGWRNTIYF	TGTGCCAGCACCACAACGCAACAGGGTTGGCGAAACACCATATATTTT
12	-	-	TRBV2	TRBJ1-2	CASSEVNYGYTF	TGTGCCAGCAGTGAGGTGAACTATGGCTACACCTTC
13	-	-	TRBV29-1	TRBJ1-1	CSVKGAGHAEAFF	TGCAGCGTCAAGGGCGCGGGGCACGCTGAAGCTTTCTTT
14	TRBD1	-	TRBV28	TRBJ1-5	CASSLGQGNQPQHF	TGTGCCAGCAGTTTAGGACAGGGCAATCAGCCCCAGCATTTT
13	-	-	TRBV19	TRBJ1-1	CASSIHVNTEAFF	TGTGCCAGTAGTATACACGTAAACACTGAAGCTTTCTTT
14	-	-	TRBV30	TRBJ1-2	CAWGWGAGNYGYTF	TGTGCCTGGGGTTGGGGGGCGGGGAACTATGGCTACACCTTC
13	-	-	TRBV5-6	TRBJ2-5	CASSLDSEETQYF	TGTGCCAGCAGCTTGGACTCCGAAGAGACCCAGTACTTC
15	TRBD2	-	TRBV5-1	TRBJ2-3	CASSRGGGAADTQYF	TGCGCCAGCAGTCGTGGCGGGGGGGCCGCAGATACGCAGTATTTT
17	-	-	TRBV7-5	TRBJ2-7	CVRSLVFFPGRSYEQYF	TGTGTCAGAAGCTTAGTTTTTTTTCCGGGGCGCTCCTACGAGCAGTACTTC
15	TRBD1	-	TRBV3-1/TRBV3-2	TRBJ1-5	CASSPGTGGNQPQHF	TGTGCCAGCAGCCCCGGGACAGGGGGCAATCAGCCCCAGCATTTT
16	-	-	TRBV10-2	TRBJ1-4	CASSEFRGTRNEKLFF	TGCGCCAGCAGTGAGTTTCGGGGAACTCGGAATGAAAAACTGTTTTTT
15	-	-	TRBV5-1	TRBJ2-3	CASSLDSGTTDTQYF	TGCGCCAGCAGCTTAGACTCCGGGACTACAGATACGCAGTATTTT
12	-	-	TRBV20-1	TRBJ1-2	CSASRVVGGYTF	TGCAGTGCTAGTCGAGTGGTAGGTGGCTACACCTTC
16	TRBD1	-	TRBV5-6	TRBJ2-1	CASRPYDRGGSNEQFF	TGTGCCAGCAGACCCTACGACAGGGGGGGAAGCAATGAGCAGTTCTTC
15	-	-	TRBV7-9	TRBJ2-1	CASSQGLKAYNEQFF	TGTGCCAGCAGCCAGGGACTCAAAGCTTACAATGAGCAGTTCTTC
12	-	-	TRBV7-3	TRBJ2-2	CASSWGTGELFF	TGTGCCAGCAGCTGGGGTACCGGGGAGCTGTTTTTT